Below are 22 T cell receptor beta chains sequenced from a single sample in a study of blood T cell repertoires in COVID-19. Profiled with immunoSEQ multiplex PCR; TCRdb holds only in-frame clones, not every one. The data show 88,000 or so clones, 86% seen once. Material for sequencing was peripheral blood. The receptors were gathered from a man in his sixties with acute or convalescent COVID-19.

The chain carries TRBV18 and TRBJ1-5; 7 bases are a match to TRBD1. The V segment lost 4 bases and the J segment 5 bases; nucleotides outside the gene matches: 5. In germline, CDR1 is KGHSH, CDR2 LQKENI. The CDR3 extends over 14 amino acids. Written as DNA, the CDR3 is TGTGCCAGCTCACAAGCACAGGGGTATCAGCCCCAGCATTTT. Translating it yields CASSQAQGYQPQHF.

This clone came up once. V gene TRBV7-9 combines with J gene TRBJ2-1, with a tentative D call TRBD2 (5 bases). The V and J ends lost 2 bases and 8 bases respectively, with 16 bases between them. There are 15 residues in the CDR3. In germline, CDR1 is SEHNR, CDR2 FQNEAQ (reference sequence). Written as DNA, the CDR3 is TGTGCCAGCAGCTTATTAACGGGGTGGGTGGATGAGCAGTTCTTC. Its protein product is CASSLLTGWVDEQFF.

Only a few counts were recorded for this clone. V gene TRBV5-1 combines with J gene TRBJ1-2, with 12 nucleotides matching TRBD1. After removal of 4 bases from V and 8 bases from J, the junction contained 9 bases not matched to a gene. Germline V CDR1 and CDR2: SGHRS, YFSETQ. This CDR3 spans 15 amino acids. The CDR3 nucleotides read TGCGCCAGCAGCACGGAGGGACAGGGGGCGGGCGGCTACACCTTC. This encodes CASSTEGQGAGGYTF.

This chain uses TRBV19 with TRBJ2-7, with 12 bases aligning to TRBD2. CDR1 is LNHDA, CDR2 SQIVND, per germline (reference sequence). This CDR3 contains 15 residues. J lost 0 bases, V lost 4 bases, and 1 base had no gene match. CDR3 amino acids: CASSRTSGTSYEQYF. CDR3 coding DNA: TGTGCCAGTAGTAGGACTAGCGGGACCTCCTACGAGCAGTACTTC.

The rearrangement links TRBV4-1 to TRBJ1-1, with D perhaps TRBD1 (6 bases). Germline V gene data show CDR1 as MGHRA and CDR2 as YSYEKL. The CDR3 covers 17 residues. V gave up 5 bases and J gave up 3 bases, with 22 bases separating them. As DNA, the CDR3 is TGCGCCAGCAGCGAAAACTTGCAGGGGATTCAGCACACTGAAGCTTTCTTT. It encodes CASSENLQGIQHTEAFF.

This chain uses TRBV5-1 with TRBJ1-1; 7 bases are a match to TRBD1. The germline V gene has CDR1 SGHRS and CDR2 YFSETQ. The length of the CDR3 is 14 residues. With 3 bases clipped from V and 3 bases from J, the junction kept 5 bases outside the gene matches. CDR3 sequence reads: CASSYRTGYTEAFF. For the CDR3, the DNA is TGCGCCAGCAGCTACCGGACAGGCTACACTGAAGCTTTCTTT. Full variable domain (outside the CDR3, taken from reference TRBV5-1 and TRBJ1-1): KAGVTQTPRYLIKTRGQQVTLSCSPISGHRSVSWYQQTPGQGLQFLFEYFSETQRNKGNFPGRFSGRQFSNSRSEMNVSTLELGDSALYLCASSYRTGYTEAFFGQGTRLTVV.

This chain connects TRBV7-2 to TRBJ2-7, with 11 bases matching TRBD1. The CDR3 contains 15 residues. The V gene end was trimmed by 5 bases and the J gene end by 3 bases; junction bases not matched to a gene: 6. Germline lookup yields CDR1 SGHTA and CDR2 FQGNSA. The DNA of the CDR3 is TGTGCCAGCAGCGTATCGGGACAGGGGGTCTACGAGCAGTACTTC. Amino acids: CASSVSGQGVYEQYF.

This chain joins TRBV6-2 or TRBV6-3 and TRBJ1-4, with D uncertain. V lost 3 bases and J lost 8, with 13 bases in between. CDR3 length: 14 residues. Germline values: CDR1 MNHEY, CDR2 SVGEGT. The CDR3: CASSYMRVGEKLFF. CDR3 nucleotides: TGTGCCAGCAGTTATATGCGGGTTGGGGAAAAACTGTTTTTT.

The chain carries TRBV18 and TRBJ1-4; possible D gene TRBD1, 5 bases. CDR1 and CDR2 from the germline V gene are KGHSH and LQKENI. This CDR3 is 14 amino acids long. V was clipped by 3 bases and J by 2 bases, with 7 bases between them. The CDR3: CASSPDSTNEKLFF. Here the CDR3 DNA reads TGTGCCAGCTCACCCGACAGTACTAATGAAAAACTGTTTTTT. The complete variable domain, with remaining parts taken from reference TRBV18 and TRBJ1-4, reads NAGVMQNPRHLVRRRGQEARLRCSPMKGHSHVYWYRQLPEEGLKFMVYLQKENIIDESGMPKERFSAEFPKEGPSILRIQQVVRGDSAAYFCASSPDSTNEKLFFGSGTQLSVL.

The count of this clone is one. The V call is TRBV27, the J call TRBJ2-1, with 9 bases that match TRBD1. Germline loops: CDR1 MNHEY, CDR2 SMNVEV (reference sequence). V was clipped by 3 bases and J by 9 bases; unmatched bases: 6. The CDR3 covers 14 residues. CDR3 protein: CASSFDVQGAEQFF. Here the CDR3 DNA reads TGTGCCAGCAGTTTCGACGTACAGGGGGCTGAGCAGTTCTTC.

This chain connects TRBV4-1 to TRBJ2-7; 7 bases match TRBD1. V lost 5 bases and J lost 3; bases outside the gene matches: 4. The CDR3 spans 13 residues. The V gene's germline CDR1 is MGHRA and CDR2 YSYEKL. The CDR3 sequence is CASSEGAGYEQYF. CDR3 coding DNA: TGCGCCAGCAGCGAGGGGGCAGGCTACGAGCAGTACTTC.

This clone was seen just once. The rearrangement links TRBV18 to TRBJ1-1, with D maybe TRBD1 (6 bases). CDR1 and CDR2 (germline): KGHSH, LQKENI. This CDR3 comprises 14 residues. Trimming cost V 6 bases and J 3 bases, with 14 bases left between them. CDR3 nucleotide sequence: TGTGCCAGCTCCCGGGCCGAGGGGGACACTGAAGCTTTCTTT. As protein: CASSRAEGDTEAFF.

The CDR3: CASSLARSREAFF. For the CDR3, the DNA is TGTGCCAGCAGCTTAGCAAGGAGTAGGGAAGCTTTCTTT. This sequence joins TRBV7-2 and TRBJ1-1; D remains ambiguous. The CDR3 spans 13 residues. Germline values: CDR1 SGHTA, CDR2 FQGNSA. Trimming took 0 bases from V and 8 from J, leaving 10 bases between them.

The genes are TRBV28 and TRBJ2-7; 7 positions match TRBD1. The CDR3 totals 12 residues. Germline CDR1 reads MDHEN; CDR2 reads SYDVKM. With 6 bases clipped from V and 4 bases from J, the junction kept 3 bases outside the gene matches. The CDR3 sequence: CASSRDSYEQYF. CDR3 bases: TGTGCCAGCAGCCGGGACAGTTACGAGCAGTACTTC. Together with reference TRBV28 and TRBJ2-7, the CDR3 gives the full variable domain: DVKVTQSSRYLVKRTGEKVFLECVQDMDHENMFWYRQDPGLGLRLIYFSYDVKMKEKGDIPEGYSVSREKKERFSLILESASTNQTSMYLCASSRDSYEQYFGPGTRLTVT.

In nucleotides, the CDR3 is TGTGCCAGCAGTCCCTATAGTTCTGCCACCGGGGAGCTGTTTTTT. Residues: CASSPYSSATGELFF. The chain links TRBV6-1 to TRBJ2-2, with D unclear. This CDR3 region has 15 residues. Trimming removed 5 bases at V and 4 bases at J, with 14 bases between. CDR1 MNHNS and CDR2 SASEGT come from the germline V gene.

This chain links TRBV20-1 with TRBJ1-1; D may be TRBD1 (6 bases). Trimming shortened V by 3 bases and J by 6 bases, and 14 bases separated the two germline ends. The CDR3 has 13 residues. CDR1 is DFQATT and CDR2 is SNEGSKA in the germline V gene (reference sequence). The chain's CDR3 is CSASLLQGAEAFF. For the CDR3, the DNA is TGCAGTGCTAGTCTATTACAGGGAGCTGAAGCTTTCTTT.

The chain links TRBV5-1 to TRBJ1-3; D is undetermined. In germline, CDR1 is SGHRS, CDR2 YFSETQ. V was shortened by 0 bases and J by 2 bases, with 9 bases between the two germline ends. The CDR3 sequence is 15 residues long. CDR3 residues: CASSLGRMTGNTIYF. The CDR3, as DNA: TGCGCCAGCAGCTTGGGCAGGATGACTGGAAACACCATATATTTT.

V and J are TRBV6-5 and TRBJ1-3, with TRBD1 matching 7 bases. V lost 6 bases, J lost 2 bases, and 7 bases stayed unmatched. CDR3 size: 15 residues. CDR1 and CDR2 (germline): MNHEY, SVGAGI. This CDR3 reads CASRQQQGPGNTIYF. For the CDR3, the DNA is TGTGCCAGCAGGCAACAACAGGGGCCTGGAAACACCATATATTTT.

This rearrangement joins TRBV5-1 to TRBJ2-1, with TRBD2 matching over 14 bases. With V trimmed by 1 base and J by 7 bases, 7 bases remained unmatched. Germline CDR1 reads SGHRS; CDR2 reads YFSETQ. This CDR3 comprises 17 residues. The DNA for the CDR3 is TGCGCCAGCAGCTTGCAGGGGACTAGCGGGAGCTGGAATGAGCAGTTCTTC. Translation gives CASSLQGTSGSWNEQFF.

This clone was detected once. The CDR3 DNA reads as TGCAGCGTTGGGGGACTAGCGGGAGGTGGTCGTACAGATACGCAGTATTTT. It is translated as CSVGGLAGGGRTDTQYF. J is TRBJ2-3 and V is TRBV29-1, with 15 positions matching TRBD2. CDR3 length equals 17 residues. V was pared by 4 bases and J by 3 bases, with 8 bases of the junction left unmatched. Germline CDR1 reads SQVTM; CDR2 reads ANQGSEA.

This clone occurred once. The chain combines TRBV15 with TRBJ2-5, with a weak D call TRBD2 (6 bases). This CDR3 region has 15 residues. The germline gives CDR1 LNHNV, CDR2 YYDKDF (reference sequence). Trimming took off 0 bases at V and 6 bases at J, with 14 bases between the two ends. This CDR3 is CATSRDRENLQTQYF. As DNA, the CDR3 is TGTGCCACCAGCAGAGATCGGGAGAACCTACAGACCCAGTACTTC.

This chain connects TRBV11-2 to TRBJ1-6, with 8 positions matching TRBD1. The V gene's germline CDR1 is SGHAT and CDR2 FQNNGV. CDR3 size: 15 residues. Losses at the gene ends were 2 bases for V and 10 bases for J; bases not matched to a gene: 7. This CDR3 reads CASSLRTGTASPLHF. CDR3 coding DNA: TGTGCCAGCAGCTTACGGACAGGGACGGCATCACCCCTCCACTTT. Together with reference TRBV11-2 and TRBJ1-6, the CDR3 gives the full variable domain: EAGVAQSPRYKIIEKRQSVAFWCNPISGHATLYWYQQILGQGPKLLIQFQNNGVVDDSQLPKDRFSAERLKGVDSTLKIQPAKLEDSAVYLCASSLRTGTASPLHFGNGTRLTVT.